Following are 27 T cell receptor beta chains from one sample sequenced in a study of radiation and T cells in renal cell carcinoma. Time point specified: blood 2 weeks post-SBRT. Treatment reported: 15 Gy SBRT to primary tumor, nephrectomy 4 weeks later. Clones were sequenced by immunoSEQ multiplex PCR, and TCRdb holds only the in-frame ones, with some missing. Of 70,000 or so clones listed, 82% are singletons. Sequenced material: blood, taken from a patient whose treatment included radiotherapy and nephrectomy. Every receptor here comes from a man aged 60 to 69 with renal cell carcinoma.

This clone was seen a single time. CDR3 in DNA: TGTGCCAGCAGCCAAGAAGGTCGGGGGAGGGACTATGGCTACACCTTC. Translation: CASSQEGRGRDYGYTF. The chain links TRBV4-2 to TRBJ1-2; the D gene is possibly TRBD1 (5 bases). Germline CDR1 reads LGHNA; CDR2 reads YNFKEQ. Between the trimmed V and J ends, which lost 0 bases and 3 bases, there was a span of 14 bases. This CDR3 has 16 amino acids.

This clone was observed once. The rearrangement joins TRBV6-1 to TRBJ1-1, with D uncertain. The V end was cut by 1 base, the J end by 10 bases, with 19 bases between. The germline V gene has CDR1 MNHNS and CDR2 SASEGT. CDR3 length equals 15 residues. The DNA for the CDR3 is TGTGCCAGCAGTGAAGTATGGGGAGCTGAGGTCGGAGCTTTCTTT. Translation gives CASSEVWGAEVGAFF.

The V gene is TRBV5-6, the J gene TRBJ1-1; perhaps TRBD1 as D (5 bases). From germline, CDR1 is SGHDT and CDR2 YYEEEE. Trimming stripped 5 bases from V and 4 bases from J, with 18 bases between. The CDR3 is made up of 15 amino acids. The DNA for the CDR3 is TGTGCCAGCAGACTCAGGACGGAGGGGAGCACTGAAGCTTTCTTT. Its translation is CASRLRTEGSTEAFF.

The chain combines TRBV7-9 with TRBJ2-3; D call uncertain. The germline CDR1 and CDR2 sequences are SEHNR and FQNEAQ (reference sequence). The V end lost 0 bases, the J end lost 5 bases, and 0 bases lay between the germline ends. CDR3 length equals 11 residues. The CDR3 DNA follows: TGTGCCAGCAGCTTAGCAGATACGCAGTATTTT. Residues: CASSLADTQYF.

The V and J genes are TRBV6-5 and TRBJ1-5, with 10 bases aligning to TRBD1. The V segment lost 8 bases and the J segment 5 bases; nucleotides outside the gene matches: 9. This CDR3 has 15 amino acids. The germline V gene encodes CDR1 MNHEY and CDR2 SVGAGI. The CDR3 coding sequence is TGTGCCAGCGGCGGGACAGGGGCAGGTGATCAGCCCCAGCATTTT. It specifies CASGGTGAGDQPQHF.

This rearrangement joins TRBV5-4 to TRBJ2-7; D uncertain. V gave up 1 base and J gave up 7 bases, with 12 bases separating them. Germline V gene data show CDR1 as SGHNT and CDR2 as YYREEE (reference sequence). This CDR3 is 13 amino acids long. The CDR3 region is CASSLPVLGEQYF. The CDR3 coding sequence is TGTGCCAGCAGCTTGCCCGTCCTAGGTGAGCAGTACTTC.

Comments on this clone: Other nucleotide sequences in the sample specify the same CDR3. The rearrangement links TRBV29-1 to TRBJ1-1; no firm D call. Trimming stripped 4 bases from V and 0 bases from J, with 6 bases between. This CDR3 is 12 amino acids long. Germline V CDR1 and CDR2: SQVTM, ANQGSEA. CDR3 sequence: CSVAPMNTEAFF. The CDR3 DNA follows: TGCAGCGTTGCTCCGATGAACACTGAAGCTTTCTTT.

This chain uses TRBV6-4 with TRBJ1-2; unclear D gene. CDR3 length: 14 residues. Germline V lookup: CDR1 MRHNA, CDR2 SNTAGT. Trimming took off 5 bases at V and 6 bases at J, with 16 bases between the two ends. The CDR3 spells CASSPEAGPNGYTF. The CDR3 bases are TGTGCCAGCAGTCCTGAGGCCGGGCCGAATGGCTACACCTTC.

This chain uses TRBV11-1 with TRBJ2-7; 8 nucleotides agree with TRBD1. V dropped 5 bases and J dropped 2; count of bases not matched to a gene: 8. Per the germline V gene, CDR1 is SGHAT and CDR2 is FQDESV (reference sequence). The CDR3 covers 15 residues. CDR3: CASSPRTGPTYEQYF. The CDR3, as DNA: TGTGCCAGCAGCCCTAGGACAGGGCCGACCTACGAGCAGTACTTC.

This chain connects TRBV30 to TRBJ1-2; 7 bases align to TRBD1. V shed 3 bases and J 2 bases; nucleotides not matched to a gene: 6. The CDR3 runs 14 residues. In germline, CDR1 is GTSNPN, CDR2 SVGIG (reference sequence). CDR3 loop: CAWSGDSRNYGYTF. CDR3 nucleotides: TGTGCCTGGAGCGGGGACAGTCGAAACTATGGCTACACCTTC.

V usage is TRBV7-9 and J usage is TRBJ2-7; 7 nucleotides match TRBD1. The ends lost 1 base at V and 5 bases at J; junction bases unmatched: 5. The CDR3 has 14 amino acids. From germline, CDR1 is SEHNR and CDR2 FQNEAQ (reference sequence). The DNA for the CDR3 is TGTGCCAGCAGCTTAGAACAGGGGAACCACGAGCAGTACTTC. Translating it yields CASSLEQGNHEQYF.

This clone is a singleton in its sample. In DNA, the CDR3 is TGCACCAGCAGATCCGGCCCGGGACAGGGGGTGCTCAATCAGCCCCAGCATTTT. Translating it yields CTSRSGPGQGVLNQPQHF. This chain uses TRBV1 with TRBJ1-5; the table's D gene call, TRBD1, was not cross checked with the DNA. TRBV1 is an annotated pseudogene. The CDR3 totals 18 residues.

In DNA form, the CDR3 reads TGTGCCAGCCTCCTCGCGGGGGGAAATGGCTACACCTTC. Amino acid sequence: CASLLAGGNGYTF. This chain connects TRBV5-4 to TRBJ1-2; D possibly corresponds to TRBD1 (5 bases). CDR3 length: 13 residues. V lost 7 bases to trimming and J lost 6 bases, with 16 bases between them. Germline CDR1 reads SGHNT; CDR2 reads YYREEE (reference sequence).

This clone occurred a few times. The chain uses TRBV10-3 and TRBJ1-1; tentatively, D is TRBD1 (5 bases). CDR1 is ENHRY and CDR2 is SYGVKD in the germline V gene. The CDR3 is 12 amino acids. V was cut by 6 bases and J by 2 bases, with 7 bases left in between. CDR3 in DNA: TGTGCCATCAGGGGGGGAAACACTGAAGCTTTCTTT. Translated: CAIRGGNTEAFF.

The rearrangement links TRBV9 to TRBJ2-7; a weak D match, TRBD2 (6 bases). Germline CDR1 reads SGDLS; CDR2 reads YYNGEE. The CDR3 covers 14 residues. The V gene lost 4 bases and the J gene lost 7 bases, with 18 bases spanning the gap. The CDR3 reads CASSLGLSAWEQYF. As DNA, the CDR3 is TGTGCCAGCAGCTTGGGACTCTCGGCCTGGGAGCAGTACTTC.

This rearrangement joins TRBV6-5 to TRBJ2-5, with 7 bases aligning to TRBD1. Germline CDR1 and CDR2: MNHEY and SVGAGI. CDR3 length equals 12 residues. With 8 bases clipped from V and 4 bases from J, the junction kept 4 bases outside the gene matches. In nucleotides, the CDR3 is TGTGCCAGCGGTAGGGGGCGAGAGACCCAGTACTTC. Encoded protein: CASGRGRETQYF.

In its sample, this clone was seen a few times. The chain is built from TRBV5-6 and TRBJ2-7; 9 bases match TRBD2. The CDR3 length is 14 residues. From germline, CDR1 is SGHDT and CDR2 YYEEEE. The J segment lost 5 bases and the V segment lost 2 bases, leaving 5 bases of the junction unmatched. The CDR3 loop is CASSFLAGDDEQYF. The CDR3, as DNA: TGTGCCAGCAGCTTTTTAGCGGGAGATGACGAGCAGTACTTC. Complete variable domain (other parts from reference TRBV5-6 and TRBJ2-7): DAGVTQSPTHLIKTRGQQVTLRCSPKSGHDTVSWYQQALGQGPQFIFQYYEEEERQRGNFPDRFSGHQFPNYSSELNVNALLLGDSALYLCASSFLAGDDEQYFGPGTRLTVT.

The chain recombines TRBV6-5 with TRBJ1-1; TRBD1 might be the D (6 bases). The germline gives CDR1 MNHEY, CDR2 SVGAGI. The CDR3 loop spans 12 amino acids. Deletions cut 4 bases from V and 8 bases from J, with 11 bases between. In DNA, the CDR3 is TGTGCCAGCAGTTTCAGGGGTGGGGAAGCTTTCTTT. Translation: CASSFRGGEAFF.

The chain employs TRBV10-3 and TRBJ2-7; possible D gene TRBD2, 6 bases. The germline V gene encodes CDR1 ENHRY and CDR2 SYGVKD. V lost 4 bases and J lost 2, with 18 bases in between. The length of the CDR3 is 16 residues. CDR3 protein: CAISGQHRDSAYEQYF. CDR3 sequence (DNA): TGTGCCATCAGTGGTCAACACCGGGACTCCGCCTACGAGCAGTACTTC.

This clone was seen a handful of times. The chain employs TRBV30 and TRBJ1-1; 10 bases are a match to TRBD1. CDR3 length equals 13 residues. The germline V gene encodes CDR1 GTSNPN and CDR2 SVGIG (reference sequence). V gave up 3 bases and J gave up 8 bases; unmatched junction bases: 6. DNA of the CDR3: TGTGCCTGGAGCGGGACAGGGGTATTAGAAGCTTTCTTT. Translated, it gives CAWSGTGVLEAFF.

The chain links TRBV30 to TRBJ2-6, with D unclear. Trimming stripped 6 bases from V and 2 bases from J, with 2 bases between. The CDR3 contains 11 residues. In germline, CDR1 is GTSNPN, CDR2 SVGIG (reference sequence). DNA of the CDR3: TGTGCCTGCGCTGGGGCCAACGTCCTGACTTTC. Protein product: CACAGANVLTF.

This clone occurred once. V usage is TRBV27 and J usage is TRBJ1-4, with a possible D match to TRBD1 (5 bases). The CDR3 has 14 amino acids. V lost 3 bases, J lost 5 bases, and 10 bases lay in between. Germline V gene lookup returns CDR1 MNHEY and CDR2 SMNVEV (reference sequence). In DNA, the CDR3 is TGTGCCAGCAGTTTTGGAGGGGTGAATGAAAAACTGTTTTTT. Its protein product is CASSFGGVNEKLFF.

V usage is TRBV6-1 and J usage is TRBJ2-6; D remains ambiguous. This CDR3 is built from 15 residues. Trimming left V 8 bases short and J 0 bases short, with 11 bases between. Germline V gene sequence: CDR1 MNHNS, CDR2 SASEGT. The CDR3 nucleotides read TGTGCCAGCGCGCCAGGCCCCTCTGGGGCCAACGTCCTGACTTTC. Its protein is CASAPGPSGANVLTF.

The chain uses TRBV5-1 and TRBJ1-3; D remains unclear. The CDR3 totals 13 residues. From germline, CDR1 is SGHRS and CDR2 YFSETQ. With 5 bases removed from V and 2 bases from J, the gap between germline ends came to 8 bases. The chain's CDR3 is CASREGPGNTIYF. The CDR3 DNA follows: TGCGCCAGCAGGGAGGGCCCTGGAAACACCATATATTTT.

V and J are TRBV7-9 and TRBJ2-2; TRBD2 agrees at 7 bases. CDR3 length: 16 residues. The trim removed 1 base at V and 6 bases at J, leaving 8 bases unmatched. Per the germline V gene, CDR1 is SEHNR and CDR2 is FQNEAQ (reference sequence). CDR3 protein: CASSLEVWGGAGELFF. The CDR3, as DNA: TGTGCCAGCAGCTTAGAAGTCTGGGGAGGGGCCGGGGAGCTGTTTTTT.

V and J are TRBV29-1 and TRBJ1-5, with D tentatively TRBD1 (6 bases). CDR1 is SQVTM and CDR2 is ANQGSEA in the germline V gene. V lost 4 bases and J 5 bases, leaving 12 bases between the germline ends. CDR3 size: 13 residues. CDR3 coding DNA: TGCAGCGTTGCTCCAGGGGTTGATCAGCCCCAGCATTTT. It translates to CSVAPGVDQPQHF.

The chain recombines TRBV28 with TRBJ2-7; 13 bases are shared with TRBD2. V was pared by 5 bases and J by 5 bases, with 12 bases of the junction left unmatched. There are 17 residues in the CDR3. CDR1 and CDR2 (germline): MDHEN, SYDVKM. Here the CDR3 reads CASSLGLAGAFGNEQYF. The CDR3 DNA sequence: TGTGCCAGCAGTCTAGGACTAGCGGGAGCGTTCGGGAACGAGCAGTACTTC.